The 18 T cell receptor beta chains given below trace back to one sample, sequenced in a study of cytomegalovirus exposure and HLA in healthy donors. 13 Jbeta primers and 60 Vbeta primers were used for the PCR. Generated by immunoSEQ multiplex PCR, the TCRdb table keeps only in-frame clones and is missing some. The sample contains about 150,000 clones, over 70% of which appear only once. Sequencing was performed on PBMCs. All receptors derive from a man in his thirties or forties in good health and CMV-seropositive.

J is TRBJ1-1 and V is TRBV7-2; 7 bases map to TRBD1. The CDR3 extends over 14 amino acids. V lost 5 bases to trimming and J lost 1 base; unmatched junction nucleotides: 4. The germline CDR1 and CDR2 sequences are SGHTA and FQGNSA. This CDR3 reads CASSARQGNTEAFF. For the CDR3, the DNA is TGTGCCAGCAGCGCCCGACAGGGGAACACTGAAGCTTTCTTT.

For this clone: An end of the junction does not agree with germline; a read error may underlie this. The chain joins TRBV5-1 to TRBJ1-1; D unresolved. The CDR3 is made up of 14 amino acids. Germline V gives CDR1 SGHRS, CDR2 YFSETQ. The DNA of the CDR3 is TGCGCCGGCAGCTTGTCAGGAAGGAACACTGAAGCTTTCTTT. Amino acids: CAGSLSGRNTEAFF.

The chain employs TRBV10-3 and TRBJ1-4; 10 bases are shared with TRBD1. The junction had 5 bases not matched to a gene; V was cut back by 6 bases and J by 7 bases. CDR1 and CDR2 from the germline V gene are ENHRY and SYGVKD. The CDR3 sequence is 14 residues long. DNA for the CDR3: TGTGCCATCAGCCCGACAGGGGGCTTTGAAAAACTGTTTTTT. Protein: CAISPTGGFEKLFF.

The rearrangement uses TRBV7-3 and TRBJ1-1, with D tentatively TRBD1 (6 bases). The CDR3 is 14 amino acids. Germline CDR1 is SGHTA and CDR2 is FQGTGA. The V end was cut by 5 bases, the J end by 2 bases, with 12 bases between. CDR3 DNA: TGTGCCAGCAGCCTCTCGGACAGAAACACTGAAGCTTTCTTT. Translating it yields CASSLSDRNTEAFF.

This clone has just a few counts. The chain joins TRBV9 to TRBJ1-1; TRBD1 might be the D (5 bases). The CDR3 is 14 amino acids. Germline values: CDR1 SGDLS, CDR2 YYNGEE. Trimming removed 3 bases at V and 3 bases at J, with 12 bases between. The CDR3 loop reads CASSGTDTDTEAFF. The DNA for the CDR3 is TGTGCCAGCAGCGGGACGGACACAGACACTGAAGCTTTCTTT.

This chain joins TRBV18 and TRBJ2-5; D not certain. Germline-derived CDR1 and CDR2 are KGHSH and LQKENI. This CDR3 is 14 amino acids long. V was clipped by 5 bases and J by 1 base, with 11 bases between them. The CDR3 sequence is CASSEKHPQETQYF. CDR3 DNA sequence: TGTGCCAGCTCAGAAAAACATCCCCAAGAGACCCAGTACTTC.

V is TRBV6-5 and J is TRBJ2-1, with 9 bases identical to TRBD2. Germline CDR1 is MNHEY and CDR2 is SVGAGI. Germline trimming cut 2 bases from V and 6 bases from J; bases unmatched to any gene: 5. There are 15 residues in the CDR3. The CDR3 DNA is TGTGCCAGCAGTTACAGTAGCGGGAGTATCAATGAGCAGTTCTTC. This encodes CASSYSSGSINEQFF.

This clone occurred once. The rearrangement joins TRBV4-1 to TRBJ2-3; 11 positions match TRBD2. Looked up from germline, CDR1 is MGHRA and CDR2 is YSYEKL. With V trimmed by 5 bases and J by 4 bases, 5 bases remained unmatched. The CDR3 is 15 amino acids. In DNA, the CDR3 is TGCGCCAGCAGCATGACTAGCGGGATGTCAGATACGCAGTATTTT. Its translation: CASSMTSGMSDTQYF.

The chain joins TRBV19 to TRBJ2-7; 10 bases agree with TRBD1. Germline V CDR1 and CDR2: LNHDA, SQIVND (reference sequence). With V trimmed by 5 bases and J by 5 bases, 6 bases remained unmatched. This CDR3 is built from 14 residues. DNA of the CDR3: TGTGCCAGTAGTGAGGGACAGGGGCTCAACGAGCAGTACTTC. As protein: CASSEGQGLNEQYF.

This clone was found once. The chain couples TRBV7-8 to TRBJ2-2, with 7 bases lining up with TRBD1. Germline V lookup: CDR1 SGHVS, CDR2 FQNEAQ. The CDR3 runs 15 residues. With V trimmed by 1 base and J by 5 bases, 4 bases remained unmatched. CDR3: CASSLGGGGTGELFF. CDR3 in DNA: TGTGCCAGCAGCTTAGGAGGGGGCGGGACCGGGGAGCTGTTTTTT.

This clone was picked up one time. This same CDR3 is encoded by further DNA sequences in the sample. The chain employs TRBV18 and TRBJ1-1, with a possible D match to TRBD1 (6 bases). Trimming stripped 3 bases from V and 7 bases from J, with 15 bases between. The CDR3 is 14 residues long. CDR1 is KGHSH, CDR2 LQKENI, per germline. This chain's CDR3 is CASSPAVRGSEAFF. The CDR3 coding sequence is TGTGCCAGCTCACCGGCCGTCAGGGGTAGTGAAGCTTTCTTT.

The rearrangement joins TRBV9 to TRBJ2-3; 7 bases agree with TRBD2. The CDR3 has 16 amino acids. The junction had 8 bases not matched to a gene; V was cut back by 4 bases and J by 0 bases. Per the germline V gene, CDR1 is SGDLS and CDR2 is YYNGEE. CDR3 nucleotide sequence: TGTGCCAGCAGCCGGTGGGGTAGCGGGAGCACAGATACGCAGTATTTT. Translation gives CASSRWGSGSTDTQYF.

This chain links TRBV5-1 with TRBJ2-1; D gene ambiguous. The CDR3 consists of 17 residues. V gave up 3 bases and J gave up 0 bases, with 16 bases separating them. Per germline, CDR1 SGHRS and CDR2 YFSETQ. The CDR3 loop reads CASSSWQATRSYNEQFF. The DNA for the CDR3 is TGCGCCAGCAGCTCATGGCAGGCCACCCGCTCCTACAATGAGCAGTTCTTC.

Concerning this clone: Relative to the germline gene, one junction end is altered; a read error may explain this. The chain uses TRBV7-9 and TRBJ1-2; unclear D gene. Germline V CDR1 and CDR2: SEHNR, FQNEAQ (reference sequence). The CDR3 extends over 16 amino acids. CDR3 in DNA: TGTGCCAGCAGCCCAGAGGGAGACCTAACTAACTATGGCTACCCCTTC. Its protein product is CASSPEGDLTNYGYPF.

The chain uses TRBV5-1 and TRBJ1-4; 10 bases map to TRBD1. Germline CDR1 reads SGHRS; CDR2 reads YFSETQ. The CDR3 runs to 15 residues. J was trimmed by 8 bases and V by 2 bases; bases with no gene match: 6. Here the CDR3 DNA reads TGCGCCAGCAGCTTACCGGGACAGGGGAACGAAAAACTGTTTTTT. As protein: CASSLPGQGNEKLFF. Full variable domain (remainder filled in from reference TRBV5-1 and TRBJ1-4): KAGVTQTPRYLIKTRGQQVTLSCSPISGHRSVSWYQQTPGQGLQFLFEYFSETQRNKGNFPGRFSGRQFSNSRSEMNVSTLELGDSALYLCASSLPGQGNEKLFFGSGTQLSVL.

The chain is built from TRBV30 and TRBJ1-1; the match to TRBD1 covers 7 bases. The CDR3 has 15 amino acids. Trimming removed 3 bases from V and 4 bases from J; junction bases left unmatched: 11. Germline loops: CDR1 GTSNPN, CDR2 SVGIG (reference sequence). The CDR3 region has the DNA TGTGCCTGGAGGGCCCGGACAGGACCCGTCACTGAAGCTTTCTTT. This sequence encodes CAWRARTGPVTEAFF.

The chain employs TRBV30 and TRBJ2-1; no reliable D call. The germline CDR1 and CDR2 sequences are GTSNPN and SVGIG (reference sequence). The V and J ends lost 2 bases and 5 bases respectively, with 13 bases between them. The CDR3 length is 14 residues. Here the CDR3 reads CAWSFRSLNNEQFF. The CDR3 DNA reads as TGTGCCTGGAGTTTTCGCTCACTGAACAATGAGCAGTTCTTC.

Details on this clone: At one boundary the junction diverges from the germline segment, which might be a read error. The V call is TRBV2, the J call TRBJ2-5; a weak D match, TRBD1 (5 bases). The germline gives CDR1 SNHLY, CDR2 FYNNEI. This CDR3 comprises 14 residues. The CDR3 loop reads CAGRTTELQETQYF. DNA of the CDR3: TGTGCCGGCAGGACGACAGAACTTCAAGAGACCCAGTACTTC.